This TCR beta chain was sequenced in a study of shared clonotypes between healthy human individuals. Looking at the study overall: Three CD4 naive, three CD4 memory, two CD8 naive and one CD8 memory plate were used per donor. Overall study findings and caveats: Sorted-subset samples were not fully sequenced, rarefaction indicated.

Clones were sequenced by immunoSEQ multiplex PCR, and TCRdb holds only the in-frame ones, with some missing. Of around 1.6 million clones in the sample, 98% are singletons; the top ten hold 0.4% to 0.45%. For this clone: Its antigen is as yet unknown.

A CD45RA-negative memory subset and a CD45RA+ naive subset were separated from the CD4+ cells. The germline gives CDR1 MDHEN, CDR2 SYDVKM. CDR3 length: 17 amino acids. V was trimmed by 6 bases and J by 0 bases, leaving 19 bases between them. The source is a man younger than 40 in good health. This rearrangement joins TRBV28 to TRBJ2-3; D possibly matches TRBD1 or TRBD2 (5 bases each). The specimen was naive CD4+ T cells sorted from blood. The subset is: CD45RA+ positively selected. CDR3 region: CASSPGWGSASTDTQYF. CDR3 in DNA: TGTGCCAGCAGCCCTGGGTGGGGGAGCGCAAGCACAGATACGCAGTATTTT.